A selection of T cell receptor beta chains follows, all from one sample in a study of T cells in Graves' hyperthyroidism and ophthalmopathy. TCRdb fed the multiplex PCR reads into MiXCR, producing one record per CDR3 protein. The data show some 420,000 distinct CDR3 sequences, around 13% seen once. The sequenced sample consisted of blood. The source is a woman aged 18-35 years with Graves' hyperthyroidism. Both conserved end residues are part of each CDR3. D genes are given only for firm matches. The listing skips clone size in some rows; elsewhere it reads once, few, many or a size class.

>TRBD1|TRBV19|few|14|TRBJ2-2
CASGLTGVTGELFF
TGTGCCAGTGGCCTCACAGGGGTCACCGGGGAGCTGTTTTTT
>-|TRBV7-9|few|16|TRBJ2-5
CASSLVVREGGETQYF
TGTGCCAGCAGCTTAGTGGTCCGAGAGGGAGGAGAGACCCAGTACTTC
>-|TRBV3-1|many|12|TRBJ2-1
CASSQSGNEQFF
TGTGCCAGCAGCCAAAGTGGCAATGAGCAGTTCTTC
>-|TRBV10-1|-|14|TRBJ2-2
CASSRDLETGELFF
TGCGCCAGCAGCCGGGACCTTGAGACCGGGGAGCTGTTTTTT
>-|TRBV20-1|many|14|TRBJ2-1
CSAAKFGLLNEQFF
TGCAGTGCTGCCAAGTTTGGGTTGCTCAATGAGCAGTTCTTC
>-|TRBV28|many|12|TRBJ1-5
CASTQGRQPQHF
TGTGCCAGCACGCAGGGTCGCCAGCCCCAGCATTTT
>-|TRBV6-1|-|15|TRBJ1-2
CASNHVEGTTYGYTF
TGTGCCAGTAACCATGTCGAGGGGACAACCTATGGCTACACCTTC
>-|TRBV7-2|-|14|TRBJ1-1
CASAEGGMNTEAFF
TGTGCCAGCGCTGAAGGGGGTATGAACACTGAAGCTTTCTTT
>TRBD2|TRBV20-1|many|15|TRBJ2-7
CSALVGTSGFHEQYF
TGCAGTGCTTTGGTAGGGACTAGCGGGTTCCACGAGCAGTACTTC
>-|TRBV5-1|many|13|TRBJ2-1
CASRGTEYNEQFF
TGCGCCAGCAGAGGGACGGAATACAATGAGCAGTTCTTC
>-|TRBV20-1|once|11|TRBJ1-2
CSARGGGGYTF
TGCAGTGCTAGAGGGGGAGGTGGCTACACCTTC
>-|TRBV6-1|many|11|TRBJ2-2
CASSRTGELFF
TGTGCCAGCAGCAGAACCGGGGAGCTGTTTTTT
>-|TRBV7-9|-|14|TRBJ2-5
CASSLPTDQETQYF
TGTGCCAGCAGCTTACCCACAGACCAAGAGACCCAGTACTTC
>-|TRBV28|-|16|TRBJ2-4
CASSFWEGGVKNIQYF
TGTGCCAGCAGTTTTTGGGAGGGGGGGGTGAAAAACATTCAGTACTTC
>TRBD1|TRBV11-2|few|14|TRBJ2-7
CASSWGQALYEQYF
TGTGCCAGCAGCTGGGGACAGGCCCTCTACGAGCAGTACTTC
>TRBD1|TRBV20-1|many|15|TRBJ1-2
CSARDRAGGNYGYTF
TGCAGTGCTAGAGATCGGGCAGGGGGTAACTATGGCTACACCTTC
>TRBD2|TRBV20-1|many|14|TRBJ2-1
CSAQRESSYNEQFF
TGCAGTGCACAGCGGGAGAGCTCCTACAATGAGCAGTTCTTC
>-|TRBV2|many|13|TRBJ2-5
CASRRQLQETQYF
TGTGCCAGCAGAAGACAGCTTCAAGAGACCCAGTACTTC
>TRBD2|TRBV12-3/TRBV12-4|many|16|TRBJ2-1
CASTTAGTSGMDEQFF
TGTGCCAGCACTACTGCGGGGACTAGCGGGATGGATGAGCAGTTCTTC
>-|TRBV24-1|-|15|TRBJ2-2
CATGGGLPNTGELFF
TGTGCCACCGGAGGGGGACTCCCGAACACCGGGGAGCTGTTTTTT
>TRBD1|TRBV2|many|16|TRBJ2-2
CASSEALDRRTGELFF
TGTGCCAGCAGTGAAGCGCTGGACAGGAGGACCGGGGAGCTGTTTTTT
>TRBD1|TRBV12-3/TRBV12-4|-|14|TRBJ1-2
CASSGTDWDYGYTF
TGTGCCAGCAGTGGGACAGACTGGGACTATGGCTACACCTTC
>-|TRBV5-4|many|15|TRBJ2-7
CASSLSPGRSYEQYF
TGTGCCAGCAGCCTGTCCCCCGGGAGAAGCTACGAGCAGTACTTC
>-|TRBV13|many|14|TRBJ2-7
CASSMNGGPYEQYF
TGTGCCAGCAGCATGAATGGGGGGCCCTACGAGCAGTACTTC
>TRBD2|TRBV7-2|many|15|TRBJ2-5
CASSARTSGQETQYF
TGTGCCAGCAGCGCCCGGACTAGCGGTCAAGAGACCCAGTACTTC
>-|TRBV12-3/TRBV12-4|many|17|TRBJ1-2
CASSLSVRDPRMGGYTF
TGTGCCAGCAGTTTGAGTGTCAGGGACCCACGAATGGGCGGCTACACCTTC
>-|TRBV28|many|13|TRBJ1-5
CASSPPTNQPQHF
TGTGCCAGCAGCCCCCCGACCAATCAGCCCCAGCATTTT
>-|TRBV6-1|few|15|TRBJ2-7
CASSSTTAPKDEQYF
TGTGCCAGCAGTTCCACCACGGCCCCTAAGGACGAGCAGTACTTC
>-|TRBV27|-|16|TRBJ2-7
CASSLSIPAGGFEQYF
TGTGCCAGCAGTTTATCCATACCTGCTGGGGGTTTCGAGCAGTACTTC
>-|TRBV6-1|many|17|TRBJ2-2
CASSLVQRGPNTGELFF
TGTGCCAGCAGTTTAGTGCAAAGGGGACCCAACACCGGGGAGCTGTTTTTT
>-|TRBV12-3/TRBV12-4|many|14|TRBJ2-7
CASSLAGAAYEQYF
TGTGCCAGCAGTTTAGCCGGCGCGGCCTACGAGCAGTACTTC
>-|TRBV20-1|many|14|TRBJ1-4
CSASGVSPNEKLFF
TGCAGTGCTAGTGGGGTCAGTCCGAATGAAAAACTGTTTTTT
>TRBD2|TRBV20-1|-|15|TRBJ2-7
CSAPGLAGGAYEQYF
TGCAGTGCTCCAGGACTAGCGGGAGGTGCCTACGAGCAGTACTTC
>-|TRBV20-1|few|14|TRBJ1-3
CSARIGNSGNTIYF
TGCAGTGCTAGAATCGGCAACTCTGGAAACACCATATATTTT
>-|TRBV9|many|15|TRBJ2-1
CASSVAGASPHEQFF
TGTGCCAGCAGCGTAGCTGGGGCTAGCCCCCATGAGCAGTTCTTC
>-|TRBV7-2|-|14|TRBJ1-1
CASSPLVGNTEAFF
TGTGCCAGCAGCCCTCTTGTAGGGAACACTGAAGCTTTCTTT
>TRBD2|TRBV20-1|many|14|TRBJ2-1
CSASGRAGYNEQFF
TGCAGTGCTAGCGGGAGGGCCGGATACAATGAGCAGTTCTTC
>TRBD1|TRBV5-1|many|15|TRBJ2-1
CASSLGQGAGNEQFF
TGCGCCAGCAGCCTAGGACAGGGGGCTGGCAATGAGCAGTTCTTC
>TRBD2|TRBV7-2|many|15|TRBJ2-5
CASSLVGLARETQYF
TGTGCCAGCAGCTTAGTGGGACTAGCTAGAGAGACCCAGTACTTC
>-|TRBV11-2|many|16|TRBJ2-5
CASSLTGFLARETQYF
TGTGCCAGCAGCTTGACTGGGTTCCTAGCCAGGGAGACCCAGTACTTC
>-|TRBV7-3|-|13|TRBJ1-2
CASSLKQNGGYTF
TGTGCCAGCAGCTTAAAACAGAATGGTGGCTACACCTTC
>-|TRBV27|many|13|TRBJ2-6
CASSLTGANVLTF
TGTGCCAGCAGTTTAACCGGGGCCAACGTCCTGACTTTC
>-|TRBV28|many|13|TRBJ2-7
CASSNYQGYEQYF
TGTGCCAGCAGTAACTATCAGGGGTACGAGCAGTACTTC
>-|TRBV27|many|14|TRBJ2-3
CASSWGTNTDTQYF
TGTGCCAGCAGTTGGGGAACTAACACAGATACGCAGTATTTT
>-|TRBV11-3|-|15|TRBJ2-1
CASSLGGGYHNEQFF
TGTGCCAGCAGCTTGGGAGGGGGCTACCACAATGAGCAGTTCTTC
>-|TRBV3-1|few|16|TRBJ2-3
CASSQESIAGIDTQYF
TGTGCCAGCAGCCAAGAGTCGATTGCGGGAATTGATACGCAGTATTTT
>TRBD2|TRBV6-2/TRBV6-3|-|15|TRBJ2-5
CASSYPTSAQETQYF
TGTGCCAGCAGTTACCCGACTAGCGCACAAGAGACCCAGTACTTC
>TRBD1|TRBV5-8|-|13|TRBJ2-1
CASSRDRDYEQFF
TGTGCCAGCAGCCGGGACAGGGATTATGAGCAGTTCTTC
>-|TRBV4-1|-|16|TRBJ2-5
CASSQEFSTGRETQYF
TGCGCCAGCAGCCAAGAGTTTTCAACAGGGCGAGAGACCCAGTACTTC
>TRBD1|TRBV20-1|-|16|TRBJ2-6
CSASGQGISGANVLTF
TGCAGTGCTTCGGGACAGGGGATTAGCGGGGCCAACGTCCTGACTTTC
>-|TRBV5-1|many|14|TRBJ2-3
CASSFGQRTDTQYF
TGCGCCAGCAGCTTTGGACAGCGCACAGATACGCAGTATTTT
>-|TRBV5-1|-|14|TRBJ2-6
CASLDSSGANVLTF
TGCGCCAGCCTCGACAGCTCTGGGGCCAACGTCCTGACTTTC
>-|TRBV15|once|13|TRBJ1-1
CATSRDLSLEAFF
TGTGCCACCAGCAGAGATCTGAGTTTAGAAGCTTTCTTT
>-|TRBV4-1|many|16|TRBJ2-3
CASSQDGATRTDTQYF
TGCGCCAGCAGCCAAGATGGAGCGACTCGCACAGATACGCAGTATTTT
>TRBD2|TRBV12-3/TRBV12-4|many|13|TRBJ2-1
CANGGSSYNEQFF
TGTGCCAACGGGGGGAGCTCCTACAATGAGCAGTTCTTC